This record covers a single TCR beta chain. What it recognizes is unknown. The sample belongs to a study of shared clonotypes between healthy human individuals. Study-level background: Researchers assigned three CD4 naive, three CD4 memory, two CD8 naive and one CD8 memory plate to each donor. Study-wide findings and caveats: Relative to memory subsets, naive subsets generally showed larger estimated richness.

Naive CD8 cells were CD45RO-negative, positively selected for CCR7, excluding terminally differentiated effector memory CD45RA+ cells. The germline V gene has CDR1 SGHVS and CDR2 FNYEAQ. V was pared by 5 bases and J by 3 bases, with 6 bases of the junction left unmatched. The length of the CDR3 is 15 residues. Original handling: Junction-only sequences without quality scores came from ImmunoSEQ, so filtering differed. Profiling relied on immunoSEQ multiplex PCR, and the TCRdb table lists in-frame clones only, not all of them. V, J and clone size derive from that table, while D and trimming were established from the DNA sequence. This table holds hundreds of thousands of clones, 95% to 98% found once.

The chain carries TRBV7-6 and TRBJ2-1; 8 bases are a match to TRBD1. The sequence was obtained from a man younger than 45 in good health. Input material: naive CD8+ T cells sorted from blood. CDR3 bases: TGTGCCAGCAGCGGTTACAGGGGGTACTACAATGAGCAGTTCTTC. Protein: CASSGYRGYYNEQFF. The entire variable domain, with the rest obtained from reference TRBV7-6 and TRBJ2-1, is as follows: GAGVSQSPRYKVTKRGQDVALRCDPISGHVSLYWYRQALGQGPEFLTYFNYEAQQDKSGLPNDRFSAERPEGSISTLTIQRTEQRDSAMYRCASSGYRGYYNEQFFGPGTRLTVL.